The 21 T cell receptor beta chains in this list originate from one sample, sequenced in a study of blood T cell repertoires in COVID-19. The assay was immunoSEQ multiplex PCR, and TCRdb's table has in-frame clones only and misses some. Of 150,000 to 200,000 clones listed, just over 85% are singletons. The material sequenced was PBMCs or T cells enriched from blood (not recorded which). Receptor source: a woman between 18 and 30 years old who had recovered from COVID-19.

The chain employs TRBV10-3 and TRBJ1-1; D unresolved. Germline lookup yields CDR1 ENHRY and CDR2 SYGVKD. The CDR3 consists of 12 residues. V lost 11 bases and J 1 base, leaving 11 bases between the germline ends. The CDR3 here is CAVAQENTEAFF. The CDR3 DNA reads TGTGCCGTCGCTCAGGAGAACACTGAAGCTTTCTTT.

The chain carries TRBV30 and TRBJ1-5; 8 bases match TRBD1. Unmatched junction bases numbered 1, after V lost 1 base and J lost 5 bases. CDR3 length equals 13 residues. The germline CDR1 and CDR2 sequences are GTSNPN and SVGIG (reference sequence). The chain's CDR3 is CAWSADRDQPQHF. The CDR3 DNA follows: TGTGCCTGGAGTGCGGACAGGGATCAGCCCCAGCATTTT. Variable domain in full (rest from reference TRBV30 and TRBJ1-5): SQTIHQWPATLVQPVGSPLSLECTVEGTSNPNLYWYRQAAGRGLQLLFYSVGIGQISSEVPQNLSASRPQDRQFILSSKKLLLSDSGFYLCAWSADRDQPQHFGDGTRLSIL.

For the CDR3, the DNA is TGTGCCAGCAGCCGACGTCCGGGACAGGGGGCGGGTGAGCAGTACTTC. It is translated as CASSRRPGQGAGEQYF. The chain joins TRBV11-2 to TRBJ2-7, with 12 bases matching TRBD1. Germline lookup yields CDR1 SGHAT and CDR2 FQNNGV. The V gene end was trimmed by 5 bases and the J gene end by 7 bases; junction bases not matched to a gene: 12. This CDR3 is 16 amino acids long.

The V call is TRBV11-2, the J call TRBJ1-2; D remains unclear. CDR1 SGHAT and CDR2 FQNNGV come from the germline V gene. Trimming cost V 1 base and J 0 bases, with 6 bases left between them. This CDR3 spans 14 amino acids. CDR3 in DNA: TGTGCCAGCAGCTTAGTCCGGTCTAACTATGGCTACACCTTC. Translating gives CASSLVRSNYGYTF. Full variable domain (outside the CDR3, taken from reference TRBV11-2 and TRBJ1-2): EAGVAQSPRYKIIEKRQSVAFWCNPISGHATLYWYQQILGQGPKLLIQFQNNGVVDDSQLPKDRFSAERLKGVDSTLKIQPAKLEDSAVYLCASSLVRSNYGYTFGSGTRLTVV.

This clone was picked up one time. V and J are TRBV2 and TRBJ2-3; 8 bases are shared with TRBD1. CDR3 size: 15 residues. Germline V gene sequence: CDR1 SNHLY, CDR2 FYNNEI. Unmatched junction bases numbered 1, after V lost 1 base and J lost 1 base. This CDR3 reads CASSEGDRRTDTQYF. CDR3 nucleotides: TGTGCCAGCAGTGAAGGGGACAGGCGCACAGATACGCAGTATTTT.

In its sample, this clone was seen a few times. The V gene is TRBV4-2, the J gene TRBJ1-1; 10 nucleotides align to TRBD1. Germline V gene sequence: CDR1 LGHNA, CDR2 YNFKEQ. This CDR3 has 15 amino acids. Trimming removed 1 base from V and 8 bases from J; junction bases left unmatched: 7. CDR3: CASSQASGTGAEAFF. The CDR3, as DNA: TGTGCCAGCAGCCAAGCATCCGGGACAGGGGCAGAAGCTTTCTTT.

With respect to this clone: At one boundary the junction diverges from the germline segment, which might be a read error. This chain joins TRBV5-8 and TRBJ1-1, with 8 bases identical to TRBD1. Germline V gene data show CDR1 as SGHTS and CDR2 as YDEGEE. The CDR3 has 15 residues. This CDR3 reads CASSLGTGPNAEAFF. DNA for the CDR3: TGTGCCAGCAGCTTGGGGACAGGGCCGAACGCTGAAGCTTTCTTT.

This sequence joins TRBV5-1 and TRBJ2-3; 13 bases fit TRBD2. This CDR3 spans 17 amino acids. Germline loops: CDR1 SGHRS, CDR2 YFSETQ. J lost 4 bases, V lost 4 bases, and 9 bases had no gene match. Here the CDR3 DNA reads TGCGCCAGCAGCGCCGGACTAGCGGGAGAGGTAGCAGATACGCAGTATTTT. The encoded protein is CASSAGLAGEVADTQYF.

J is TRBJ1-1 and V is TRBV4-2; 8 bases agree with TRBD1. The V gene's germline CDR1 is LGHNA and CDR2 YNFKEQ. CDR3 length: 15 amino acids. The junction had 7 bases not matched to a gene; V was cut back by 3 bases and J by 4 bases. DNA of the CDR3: TGTGCCAGCAGCCAGGGGAGGACAGGGAGCACTGAAGCTTTCTTT. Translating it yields CASSQGRTGSTEAFF.

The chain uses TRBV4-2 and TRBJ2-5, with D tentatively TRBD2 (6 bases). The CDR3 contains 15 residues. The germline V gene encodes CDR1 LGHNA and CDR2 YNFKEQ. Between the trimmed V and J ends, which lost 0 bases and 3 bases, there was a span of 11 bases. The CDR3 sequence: CASSQDFQREETQYF. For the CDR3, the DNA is TGTGCCAGCAGCCAAGATTTTCAGCGGGAAGAGACCCAGTACTTC.

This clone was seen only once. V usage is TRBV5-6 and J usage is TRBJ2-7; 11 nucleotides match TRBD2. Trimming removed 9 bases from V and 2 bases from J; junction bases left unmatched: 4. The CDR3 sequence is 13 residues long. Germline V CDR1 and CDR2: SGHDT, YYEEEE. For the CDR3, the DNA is TGTGCCACTATGACTAGCGGGACCTACGAGCAGTACTTC. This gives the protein CATMTSGTYEQYF.

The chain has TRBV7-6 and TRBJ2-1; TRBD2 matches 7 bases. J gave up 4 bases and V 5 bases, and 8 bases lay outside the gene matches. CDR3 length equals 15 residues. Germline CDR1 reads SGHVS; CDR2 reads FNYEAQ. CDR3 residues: CASSRIAGKYNEQFF. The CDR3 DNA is TGTGCCAGCAGCCGGATAGCGGGCAAATACAATGAGCAGTTCTTC.

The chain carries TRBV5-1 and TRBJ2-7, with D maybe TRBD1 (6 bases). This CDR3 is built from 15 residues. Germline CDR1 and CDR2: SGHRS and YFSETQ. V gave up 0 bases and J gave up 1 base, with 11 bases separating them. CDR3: CASSLGTDQSYEQYF. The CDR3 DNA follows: TGCGCCAGCAGCTTGGGGACAGACCAATCCTACGAGCAGTACTTC.

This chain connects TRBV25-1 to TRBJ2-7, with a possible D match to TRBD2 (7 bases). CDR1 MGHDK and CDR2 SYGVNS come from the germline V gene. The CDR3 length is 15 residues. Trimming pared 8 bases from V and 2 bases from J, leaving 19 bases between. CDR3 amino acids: CASLGGQASPYEQYF. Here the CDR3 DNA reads TGTGCCAGCCTCGGGGGGCAGGCGTCCCCCTACGAGCAGTACTTC.

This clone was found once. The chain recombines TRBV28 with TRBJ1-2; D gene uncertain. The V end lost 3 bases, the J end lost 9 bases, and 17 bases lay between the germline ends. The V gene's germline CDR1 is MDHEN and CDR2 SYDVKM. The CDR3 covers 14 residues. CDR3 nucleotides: TGTGCCAGCAGTTTCAGTTCCCAGTTAAATCGCTACACCTTC. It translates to CASSFSSQLNRYTF.

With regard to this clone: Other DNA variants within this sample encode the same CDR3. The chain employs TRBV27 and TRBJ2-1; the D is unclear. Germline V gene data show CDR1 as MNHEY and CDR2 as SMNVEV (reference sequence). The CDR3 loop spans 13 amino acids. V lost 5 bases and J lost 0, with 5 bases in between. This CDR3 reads CASSLSSYNEQFF. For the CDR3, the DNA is TGTGCCAGCAGTCTCAGCTCCTACAATGAGCAGTTCTTC.

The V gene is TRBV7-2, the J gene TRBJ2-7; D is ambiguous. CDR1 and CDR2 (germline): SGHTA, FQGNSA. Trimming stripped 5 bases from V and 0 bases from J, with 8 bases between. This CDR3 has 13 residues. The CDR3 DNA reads TGTGCCAGCAGCGTGTCTAGCTCCTACGAGCAGTACTTC. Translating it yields CASSVSSSYEQYF.

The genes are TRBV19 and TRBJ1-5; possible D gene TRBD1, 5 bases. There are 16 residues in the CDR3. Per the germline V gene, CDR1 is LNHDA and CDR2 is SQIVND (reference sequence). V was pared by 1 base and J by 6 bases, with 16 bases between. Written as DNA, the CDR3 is TGTGCCAGTAGTATAGGGGGGGGAGTTCGCGCTCAGCCCCAGCATTTT. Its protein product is CASSIGGGVRAQPQHF.

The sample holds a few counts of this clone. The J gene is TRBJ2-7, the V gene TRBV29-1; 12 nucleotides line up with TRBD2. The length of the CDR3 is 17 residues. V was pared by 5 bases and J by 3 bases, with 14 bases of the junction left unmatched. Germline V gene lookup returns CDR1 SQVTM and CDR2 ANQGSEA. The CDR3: CSVWASGGDARVYEQYF. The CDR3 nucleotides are TGCAGCGTTTGGGCTAGCGGGGGGGACGCACGAGTCTACGAGCAGTACTTC.

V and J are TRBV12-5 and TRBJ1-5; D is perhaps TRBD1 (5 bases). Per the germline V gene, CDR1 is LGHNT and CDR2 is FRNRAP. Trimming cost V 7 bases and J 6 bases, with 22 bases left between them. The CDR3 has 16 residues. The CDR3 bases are TGTGCTAGTGCCCGGGGGAGCAGGGACGGGGGTCAGCCCCAGCATTTT. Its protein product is CASARGSRDGGQPQHF.

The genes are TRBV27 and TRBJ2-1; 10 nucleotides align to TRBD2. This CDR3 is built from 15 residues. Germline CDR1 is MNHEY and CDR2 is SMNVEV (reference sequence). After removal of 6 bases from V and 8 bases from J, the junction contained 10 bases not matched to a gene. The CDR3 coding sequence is TGTGCCAGCAGACCCGGGACTAGCGTAGGGTATGAGCAGTTCTTC. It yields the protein CASRPGTSVGYEQFF.